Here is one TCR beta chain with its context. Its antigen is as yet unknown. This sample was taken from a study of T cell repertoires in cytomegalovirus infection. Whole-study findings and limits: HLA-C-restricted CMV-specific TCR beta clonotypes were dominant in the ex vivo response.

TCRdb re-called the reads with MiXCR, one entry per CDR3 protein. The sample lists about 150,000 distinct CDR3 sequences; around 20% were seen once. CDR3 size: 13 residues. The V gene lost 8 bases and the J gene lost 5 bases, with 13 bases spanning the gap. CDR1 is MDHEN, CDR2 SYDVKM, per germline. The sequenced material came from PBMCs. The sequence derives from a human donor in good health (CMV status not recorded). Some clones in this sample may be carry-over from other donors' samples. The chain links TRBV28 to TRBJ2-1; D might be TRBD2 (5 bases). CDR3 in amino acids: CASEGATNNEQFF. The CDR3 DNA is TGTGCCAGCGAGGGAGCCACCAACAATGAGCAGTTCTTC.